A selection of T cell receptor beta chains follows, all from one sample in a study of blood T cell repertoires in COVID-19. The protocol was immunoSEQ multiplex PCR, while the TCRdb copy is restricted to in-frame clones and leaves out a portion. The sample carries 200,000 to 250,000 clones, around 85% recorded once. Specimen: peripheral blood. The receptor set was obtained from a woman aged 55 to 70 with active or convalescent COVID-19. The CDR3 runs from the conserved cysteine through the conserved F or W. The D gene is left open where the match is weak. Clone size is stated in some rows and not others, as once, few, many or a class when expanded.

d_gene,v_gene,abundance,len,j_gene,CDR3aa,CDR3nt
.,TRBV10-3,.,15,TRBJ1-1,CAISEPGGVYTEAFF,TGTGCCATCAGTGAGCCCGGGGGAGTTTATACTGAAGCTTTCTTT
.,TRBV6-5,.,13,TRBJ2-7,CASSRQESYEQYF,TGTGCCAGCAGCAGACAGGAGTCCTACGAGCAGTACTTC
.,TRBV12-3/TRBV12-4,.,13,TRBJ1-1,CASSSRQDTEAFF,TGTGCCAGCAGTTCAAGACAGGACACTGAAGCTTTCTTT
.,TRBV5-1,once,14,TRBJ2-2,CASSLDTYTGELFF,TGCGCCAGCAGCCTGGACACCTACACCGGGGAGCTGTTTTTT
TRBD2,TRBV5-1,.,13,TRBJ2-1,CASSLMGGRSQFF,TGCGCCAGCAGCTTGATGGGCGGGAGGTCCCAGTTCTTC
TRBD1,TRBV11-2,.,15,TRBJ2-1,CASSLRDRTDNEQFF,TGTGCCAGCAGCCTACGGGACAGGACGGACAATGAGCAGTTCTTC
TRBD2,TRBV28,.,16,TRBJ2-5,CASSSPSTSGGETQYF,TGTGCCAGCAGTTCCCCTTCGACTAGCGGGGGTGAGACCCAGTACTTC
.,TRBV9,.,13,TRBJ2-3,CASTSGVTDTQYF,TGTGCCAGCACGAGCGGTGTCACAGATACGCAGTATTTT
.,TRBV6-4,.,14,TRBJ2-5,CASSDKASEETQYF,TGTGCCAGCAGTGACAAAGCCTCCGAAGAGACCCAGTACTTC
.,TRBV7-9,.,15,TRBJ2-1,CASSPSLRDYNEQFF,TGTGCCAGCAGCCCCTCTCTGAGGGATTACAATGAGCAGTTCTTC
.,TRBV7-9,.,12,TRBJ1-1,CASSSQGTEAFF,TGTGCCAGCAGCTCACAGGGTACTGAAGCTTTCTTT
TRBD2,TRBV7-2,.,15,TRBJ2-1,CASSQTSGAYNEQFF,TGTGCCAGCAGCCAGACTAGCGGGGCCTACAATGAGCAGTTCTTC
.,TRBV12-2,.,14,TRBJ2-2,CASRLARQTGELFF,TGTGCAAGTCGCTTAGCGCGGCAGACCGGGGAGCTGTTTTTT
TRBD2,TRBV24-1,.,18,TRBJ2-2,CATSDPPRGGVNTGELFF,TGTGCCACCAGTGATCCCCCTCGGGGGGGAGTGAACACCGGGGAGCTGTTTTTT
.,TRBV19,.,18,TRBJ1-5,CASSIRPGTKLSNQPQHF,TGTGCCAGTAGTATACGCCCCGGGACAAAACTAAGTAATCAGCCCCAGCATTTT
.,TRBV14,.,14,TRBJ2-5,CASSQAASWETQYF,TGTGCCAGCAGCCAGGCAGCGAGTTGGGAGACCCAGTACTTC
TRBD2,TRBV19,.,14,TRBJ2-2,CASRRTGGTGELFF,TGTGCCAGTAGGAGGACGGGGGGAACCGGGGAGCTGTTTTTT
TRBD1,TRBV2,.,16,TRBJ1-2,CASSDTGLDRGDGYTF,TGTGCCAGCAGTGATACTGGGTTGGACAGGGGAGATGGCTACACCTTC
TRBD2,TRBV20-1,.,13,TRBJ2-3,CSASGGGTDTQYF,TGCAGTGCTAGTGGGGGGGGCACAGATACGCAGTATTTT
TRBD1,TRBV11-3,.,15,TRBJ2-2,CASVPGQPNTGELFF,TGTGCCAGCGTGCCGGGACAGCCCAACACCGGGGAGCTGTTTTTT
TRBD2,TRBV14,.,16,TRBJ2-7,CASSLGTRPPQDEQYF,TGTGCCAGCAGCCTTGGGACTAGACCCCCACAGGACGAGCAGTACTTC
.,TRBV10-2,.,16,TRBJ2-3,CASIERSDTSTDTQYF,TGCGCCAGCATCGAGCGGTCAGATACTAGCACAGATACGCAGTATTTT
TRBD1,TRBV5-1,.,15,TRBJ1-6,CASAIGQAPNSPLHF,TGCGCCAGCGCAATCGGACAGGCCCCTAATTCACCCCTCCACTTT
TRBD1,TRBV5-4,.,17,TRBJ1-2,CASSLKGRDRGNYGYTF,TGTGCCAGCAGCTTAAAAGGCCGGGACAGAGGGAACTATGGCTACACCTTC
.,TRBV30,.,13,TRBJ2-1,CAFYGTQYNEQFF,TGTGCCTTCTACGGGACACAGTACAATGAGCAGTTCTTC
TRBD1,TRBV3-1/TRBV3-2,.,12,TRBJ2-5,CASRDREETQYF,TGTGCCAGCAGGGACAGGGAAGAGACCCAGTACTTC
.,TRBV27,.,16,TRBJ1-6,CASSLSGGTRNSPLHF,TGTGCCAGCAGTTTATCGGGGGGAACAAGGAATTCACCCCTCCACTTT
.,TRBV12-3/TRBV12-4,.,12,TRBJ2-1,CASSLQGFEQFF,TGTGCCAGCAGTTTACAGGGGTTTGAGCAGTTCTTC
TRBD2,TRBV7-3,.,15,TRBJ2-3,CASSLGLAAADTQYF,TGTGCCAGCAGCTTAGGGCTAGCGGCTGCAGATACGCAGTATTTT
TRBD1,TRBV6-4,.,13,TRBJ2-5,CASSTGVGETQYF,TGTGCCAGCAGTACAGGGGTAGGGGAGACCCAGTACTTC
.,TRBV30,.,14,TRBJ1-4,CAWSTGQRNEKLFF,TGTGCCTGGAGTACTGGACAGCGTAATGAAAAACTGTTTTTT
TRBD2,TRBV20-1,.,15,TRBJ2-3,CSASSPAGAWDTQYF,TGCAGTGCTAGTAGCCCAGCGGGGGCCTGGGATACGCAGTATTTT
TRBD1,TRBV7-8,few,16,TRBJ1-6,CASSLVVGQQNSPLHF,TGTGCCAGCAGCTTAGTTGTGGGACAGCAAAATTCACCCCTCCACTTT
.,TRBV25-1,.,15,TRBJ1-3,CASSDRQYSGNTIYF,TGTGCCAGCAGTGACCGACAGTACTCTGGAAACACCATATATTTT
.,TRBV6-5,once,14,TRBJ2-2,CASNWSGSTGELFF,TGTGCCAGCAACTGGTCAGGTTCGACCGGGGAGCTGTTTTTT
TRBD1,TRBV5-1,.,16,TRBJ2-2,CASSLEGARNTGELFF,TGCGCCAGCAGCTTGGAGGGGGCGCGAAATACCGGGGAGCTGTTTTTT